This is a list of T cell receptor beta chains from one sample in a study of molecular identifiers for immune sequencing clone quantification. TCRdb itself ran the PCR reads through MiXCR, one entry per CDR3 protein. The table records several thousand distinct CDR3 sequences, roughly 37% of them present only once. The sequenced sample was naive CD8+ T cells from blood, with Jurkat cell RNA spiked in. The receptors come from a human donor in good health. Some libraries in this study had Jurkat cell RNA spiked in. Both conserved end residues are part of each CDR3. A D gene is named only where the DNA matches it firmly. The listing skips clone size in some rows; elsewhere it reads once, few, many or a size class.

V: TRBV5-6
D: NA
J: TRBJ2-4
size: NA
DNA: TGTGCCAGCAGCAGATATTCGGCCAAAAACATTCAGTACTTC
CDR3: CASSRYSAKNIQYF

V: TRBV28
D: TRBD2
J: TRBJ2-1
size: few
DNA: TGTGCCAGCAGGGGGGAGGGCGGCCCACTCCTTCCTAGCTCCTACAATGAGCAGTTCTTC
CDR3: CASRGEGGPLLPSSYNEQFF

V: TRBV5-6
D: TRBD1
J: TRBJ1-5
size: NA
DNA: TGTGCCAGCAGCCCCGGGACAGGGATTGGGCCCCAGCATTTT
CDR3: CASSPGTGIGPQHF

V: TRBV20-1
D: TRBD2
J: TRBJ2-3
size: few
DNA: TGCAGTGCTAGGGGGACTAGCGTTACGCAGTATTTT
CDR3: CSARGTSVTQYF

V: TRBV7-2
D: TRBD2
J: TRBJ2-1
size: few
DNA: TGTGCCAGCAGCTTAGTCACTAGCGGGAGGGCTGAGCAGGTCTTC
CDR3: CASSLVTSGRAEQVF

V: TRBV28
D: NA
J: TRBJ2-7
size: medium-sized
DNA: TGTGCCAGCAGTTTAGGAGCCTACGAGCAGTACTTC
CDR3: CASSLGAYEQYF

V: TRBV10-3
D: TRBD2
J: TRBJ2-7
size: NA
DNA: TGTGCCATCACGCAGCGGGGAGGATACGAGCAGTACTTC
CDR3: CAITQRGGYEQYF

V: TRBV6-1
D: NA
J: TRBJ2-7
size: NA
DNA: TGTGCCAGCAGTTACCACAGGGAAGTGTACGAGCAGTACTTC
CDR3: CASSYHREVYEQYF

V: TRBV7-8
D: NA
J: TRBJ1-1
size: medium-sized
DNA: TGTGCCAGCAGCTTAACCTTAAGTACTGAAGCTTTCTTT
CDR3: CASSLTLSTEAFF

V: TRBV13
D: TRBD1
J: TRBJ2-7
size: NA
DNA: TGTGCCAGCAGCTTAGGGACAGGGGGCCGATACGAGCAGTACTTC
CDR3: CASSLGTGGRYEQYF

V: TRBV14
D: NA
J: TRBJ2-5
size: NA
DNA: TGTGCCAGCAGCACTACCGGGATCACAAAAGAGACCCAGTACTTC
CDR3: CASSTTGITKETQYF

V: TRBV20-1
D: TRBD1
J: TRBJ1-5
size: medium-sized
DNA: TGCAGTGCTAGAGTACCCGCCCGGGACAGTTCTCGGCAGCCCCAGCATTTT
CDR3: CSARVPARDSSRQPQHF

V: TRBV19
D: NA
J: TRBJ1-5
size: few
DNA: TGTGCCAGTAGTATGTGGCAGGGCACTAATCAGCCCCAGCATTTT
CDR3: CASSMWQGTNQPQHF

V: TRBV4-1
D: NA
J: TRBJ2-1
size: NA
DNA: TGCGCCAGCAGCCAAGATCCTTCCGGGCCATGGCAGTTCTTC
CDR3: CASSQDPSGPWQFF

V: TRBV7-6
D: TRBD1
J: TRBJ2-3
size: NA
DNA: TGTGCCAGCAGCTTATCGGGACAGGGAAGAGATACGCAGTATTTT
CDR3: CASSLSGQGRDTQYF

V: TRBV4-1
D: NA
J: TRBJ1-5
size: NA
DNA: TGCGCCAGCAGCCAACATGGGGTGGGGAATCAGCCCCAGCATTTT
CDR3: CASSQHGVGNQPQHF

V: TRBV12-3/TRBV12-4
D: TRBD1
J: TRBJ2-6
size: few
DNA: TGTGCCAGCAGTTTAATGACAGGGGACACCTCTGGGGCCAACGTCCTGACTTTC
CDR3: CASSLMTGDTSGANVLTF

V: TRBV9
D: NA
J: TRBJ2-1
size: few
DNA: TGTGCCAGCAGCGGGGCCCACTACAATGAGCAGTTCTTC
CDR3: CASSGAHYNEQFF

V: TRBV20-1
D: NA
J: TRBJ2-3
size: medium-sized
DNA: TGCAGTGCTCCAGGACTTGCGCGCACAGATACGCAGTATTTT
CDR3: CSAPGLARTDTQYF

V: TRBV4-3
D: TRBD2
J: TRBJ2-5
size: NA
DNA: TGCGCCAGCAGCCAAAAAAAGACTAGCGGGTACCAAGAGACCCAGAACTTC
CDR3: CASSQKKTSGYQETQNF

V: TRBV7-9
D: NA
J: TRBJ1-1
size: NA
DNA: TGTGCCAGCAGCCCCCCGGGACACGGAAACACTGAAGCTATCTTT
CDR3: CASSPPGHGNTEAIF

V: TRBV4-1
D: NA
J: TRBJ2-4
size: NA
DNA: TGCGCCAGCAGCCAAGAGAGTAGAAACATTCAGTACTTC
CDR3: CASSQESRNIQYF

V: TRBV19
D: TRBD2
J: TRBJ2-7
size: few
DNA: TGTGCCAGTAGTATAGAGGGCGGGAGGACCTCCTACGAGCAGTACTTC
CDR3: CASSIEGGRTSYEQYF

V: TRBV20-1
D: TRBD2
J: TRBJ2-1
size: few
DNA: TGCAGTGCTAGATTGCTGGGACTACAAAATGAGCAGTTCTTC
CDR3: CSARLLGLQNEQFF

V: TRBV4-3
D: TRBD2
J: TRBJ2-7
size: NA
DNA: TGCGCCAGCAGCCGGCTAGCGGGGTCCTCCTACGAGCAGTACTTC
CDR3: CASSRLAGSSYEQYF

V: TRBV7-9
D: NA
J: TRBJ2-3
size: medium-sized
DNA: TGTGCCAGCAGCACAGATACGCAGTATTTT
CDR3: CASSTDTQYF

V: TRBV10-2
D: NA
J: TRBJ1-2
size: medium-sized
DNA: TGCGCCAGCACGCAGGGACCATTCGTATTTACCTTC
CDR3: CASTQGPFVFTF

V: TRBV19
D: TRBD2
J: TRBJ2-7
size: few
DNA: TGTGCCAGTAGTGTGGGGTGGACTAGCGGGAGTCACGAGCAGTACTTC
CDR3: CASSVGWTSGSHEQYF

V: TRBV20-1
D: NA
J: TRBJ2-1
size: NA
DNA: TGCAGTGCTAGAGGTCGACAGACCAGCTCCTACTATGAGCAGTTCTTC
CDR3: CSARGRQTSSYYEQFF

V: TRBV24-1
D: NA
J: TRBJ2-2
size: few
DNA: TGTGCCACCAGTGATTTCGGGGAGGAGCTGTTTTTT
CDR3: CATSDFGEELFF

V: TRBV6-2/TRBV6-3
D: NA
J: TRBJ2-3
size: few
DNA: TGTGCCAGCAACCCCAGGGTAGTGAGCACAGATACGCAGTATTTT
CDR3: CASNPRVVSTDTQYF

V: TRBV7-8
D: NA
J: TRBJ2-3
size: medium-sized
DNA: TGTGCCAGCAGCTTAGGTCATATGGAGGGGGCAGGCACAGATACGCAGTATTTT
CDR3: CASSLGHMEGAGTDTQYF

V: TRBV4-2
D: NA
J: TRBJ2-1
size: NA
DNA: TGTGCCAGCAGCCAAGCTGATCCAGCGCCTTACGATGAGCAGTTCTTC
CDR3: CASSQADPAPYDEQFF

V: TRBV28
D: NA
J: TRBJ1-1
size: few
DNA: TGTGCCAGCAGTTTACTAGGGAAAGCTTTCTTT
CDR3: CASSLLGKAFF

V: TRBV11-2
D: NA
J: TRBJ2-3
size: few
DNA: TGTGCCAGCAGCTTAGGGGATTGGGGAGCAGGCACAGATACGCAGTATTTT
CDR3: CASSLGDWGAGTDTQYF